This T cell receptor beta chain comes out of a study of T cell changes during pregnancy in multiple sclerosis. Measured with immunoSEQ multiplex PCR; TCRdb has only the in-frame clones, and not every one. The sample shows around 62,000 clones, around 93% of them seen only once. The TCR originated in a female donor with multiple sclerosis, enrolled in a pregnancy study. Sequenced material: CD8+ T cells from peripheral blood mononuclear cells, taken in the second trimester of pregnancy.

The DNA of the CDR3 is TGTGCCAGCAGTCCAGGGGCCGGGACCGGGGAGCTGTTTTTT. Translating gives CASSPGAGTGELFF. V usage is TRBV6-5 and J usage is TRBJ2-2, with D perhaps matching TRBD1 (6 bases). Deletions cut 5 bases from V and 5 bases from J, with 12 bases between. The CDR3 runs 14 residues. Germline CDR1 and CDR2: MNHEY and SVGAGI.